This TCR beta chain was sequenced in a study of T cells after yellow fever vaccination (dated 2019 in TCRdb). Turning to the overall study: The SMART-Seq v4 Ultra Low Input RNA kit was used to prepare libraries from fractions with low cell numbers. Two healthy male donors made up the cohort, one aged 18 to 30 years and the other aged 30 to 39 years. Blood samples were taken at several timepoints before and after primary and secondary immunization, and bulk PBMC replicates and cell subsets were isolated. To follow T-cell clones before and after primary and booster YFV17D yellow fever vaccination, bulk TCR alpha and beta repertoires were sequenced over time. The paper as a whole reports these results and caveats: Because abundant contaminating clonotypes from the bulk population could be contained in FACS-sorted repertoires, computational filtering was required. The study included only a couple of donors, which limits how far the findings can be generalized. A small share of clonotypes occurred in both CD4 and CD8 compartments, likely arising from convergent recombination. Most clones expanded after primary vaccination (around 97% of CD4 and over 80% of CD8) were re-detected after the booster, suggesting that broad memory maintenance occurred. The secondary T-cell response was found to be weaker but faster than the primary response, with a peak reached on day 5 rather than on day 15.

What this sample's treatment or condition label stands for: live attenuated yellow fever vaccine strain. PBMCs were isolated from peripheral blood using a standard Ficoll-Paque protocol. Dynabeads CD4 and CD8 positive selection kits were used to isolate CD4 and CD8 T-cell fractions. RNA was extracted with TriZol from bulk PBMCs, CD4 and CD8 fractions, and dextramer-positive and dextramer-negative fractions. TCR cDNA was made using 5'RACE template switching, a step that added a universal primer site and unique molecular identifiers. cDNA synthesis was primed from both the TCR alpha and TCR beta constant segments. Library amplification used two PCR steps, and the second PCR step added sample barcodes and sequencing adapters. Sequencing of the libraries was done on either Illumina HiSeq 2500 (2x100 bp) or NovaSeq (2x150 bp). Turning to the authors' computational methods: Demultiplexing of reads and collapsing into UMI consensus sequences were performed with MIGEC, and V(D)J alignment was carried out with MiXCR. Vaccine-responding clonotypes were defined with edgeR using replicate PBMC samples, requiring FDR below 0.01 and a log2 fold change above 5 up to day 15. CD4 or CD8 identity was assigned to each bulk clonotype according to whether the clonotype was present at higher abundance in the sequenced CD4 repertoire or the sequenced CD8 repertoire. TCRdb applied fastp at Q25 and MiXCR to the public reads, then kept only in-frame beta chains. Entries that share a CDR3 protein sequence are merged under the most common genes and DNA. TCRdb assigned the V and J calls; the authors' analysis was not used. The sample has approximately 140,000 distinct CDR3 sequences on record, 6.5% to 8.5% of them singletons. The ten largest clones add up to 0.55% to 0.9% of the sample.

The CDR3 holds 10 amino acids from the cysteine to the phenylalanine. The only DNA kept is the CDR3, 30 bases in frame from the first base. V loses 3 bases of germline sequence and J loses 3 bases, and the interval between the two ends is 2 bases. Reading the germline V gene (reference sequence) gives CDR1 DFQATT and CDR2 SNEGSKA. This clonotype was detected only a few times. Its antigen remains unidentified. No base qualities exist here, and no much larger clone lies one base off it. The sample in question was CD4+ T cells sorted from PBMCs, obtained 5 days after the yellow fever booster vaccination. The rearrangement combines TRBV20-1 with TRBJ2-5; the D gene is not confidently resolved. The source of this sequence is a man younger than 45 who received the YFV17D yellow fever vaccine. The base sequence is TGCAGTGCTAGTAAAGAGACCCAGTACTTC. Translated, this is CSASKETQYF.